Below, 10 T cell receptor beta chains from the same sample are listed, as sequenced in a study of cytotoxic CD8 clonotypes in ibrutinib-treated CLL. Sequenced by immunoSEQ multiplex PCR; TCRdb stores in-frame clones only, minus some. The sample carries some 200,000 clones, over 60% recorded once. The specimen comprised PBMCs, sampled after 24 months of ibrutinib treatment. Every receptor here comes from a human donor with chronic lymphocytic leukemia.

There are a few counts of this clone. This chain links TRBV10-3 with TRBJ2-1; weak D call: TRBD2 (6 bases). The CDR3 runs 16 residues. The germline V gene encodes CDR1 ENHRY and CDR2 SYGVKD. Trimming removed 10 bases from V and 2 bases from J, with 21 bases in between. The CDR3 nucleotides read TGTGCCAGCAGGGACTTAAAAGGTCGTACCTACAATGAGCAGTTCTTC. This translates into CASRDLKGRTYNEQFF.

V usage is TRBV7-2 and J usage is TRBJ2-2; D may correspond to TRBD1 or TRBD2 (5 bases each). V was cut by 6 bases and J by 4 bases, with 18 bases left in between. Germline values: CDR1 SGHTA, CDR2 FQGNSA. CDR3 length equals 16 residues. The CDR3 sequence is CASRRDSGTITGELFF. CDR3 nucleotide sequence: TGTGCCAGCAGGAGAGACTCCGGGACCATCACCGGGGAGCTGTTTTTT. The whole variable domain, filled in from reference TRBV7-2 and TRBJ2-2, reads GAGVSQSPSNKVTEKGKDVELRCDPISGHTALYWYRQSLGQGLEFLIYFQGNSAPDKSGLPSDRFSAERTGGSVSTLTIQRTQQEDSAVYLCASRRDSGTITGELFFGEGSRLTVL.

V gene TRBV2 combines with J gene TRBJ1-5; 10 positions agree with TRBD1. CDR3 length: 15 amino acids. V was clipped by 6 bases and J by 1 base; unmatched bases: 3. Germline assignment: CDR1 SNHLY and CDR2 FYNNEI. CDR3 sequence: CASSRTGGSNQPQHF. CDR3 nucleotides: TGTGCCAGCAGCCGGACAGGGGGGAGCAATCAGCCCCAGCATTTT.

The chain has TRBV19 and TRBJ1-1; 7 nucleotides agree with TRBD1. Per germline, CDR1 LNHDA and CDR2 SQIVND (reference sequence). This CDR3 is 16 amino acids long. The ends lost 3 bases at V and 1 base at J; junction bases unmatched: 8. The DNA for the CDR3 is TGTGCCAGTAGTATCAGTCCGGGACAGAAGAACACTGAAGCTTTCTTT. This translates into CASSISPGQKNTEAFF.

The chain couples TRBV18 to TRBJ1-5; D possibly corresponds to TRBD1 (5 bases). The germline V gene encodes CDR1 KGHSH and CDR2 LQKENI. The CDR3 length is 13 residues. The V gene lost 6 bases and the J gene lost 6 bases, with 12 bases spanning the gap. The CDR3, as DNA: TGTGCCAGCTCCTCAGGTGGGGGTCAGCCCCAGCATTTT. Residues: CASSSGGGQPQHF.

This chain links TRBV28 with TRBJ2-4; D gene ambiguous. The length of the CDR3 is 16 residues. V was shortened by 3 bases and J by 1 base, with 13 bases between the two germline ends. Germline V gives CDR1 MDHEN, CDR2 SYDVKM. The CDR3 loop is CASSFNQPGAKNIQYF. Here the CDR3 DNA reads TGTGCCAGCAGTTTTAACCAACCCGGGGCCAAAAACATTCAGTACTTC.

The chain links TRBV5-4 to TRBJ2-2; 13 nucleotides agree with TRBD2. Trimming removed 4 bases from V and 5 bases from J; junction bases left unmatched: 2. Looked up from germline, CDR1 is SGHNT and CDR2 is YYREEE (reference sequence). The CDR3 length is 15 residues. CDR3 sequence: CASSELAGGTGELFF. In DNA, the CDR3 is TGTGCCAGCAGCGAACTAGCGGGAGGGACCGGGGAGCTGTTTTTT.

The V call is TRBV7-9, the J call TRBJ1-3; D is uncertain. The V and J ends lost 1 base and 4 bases respectively, with 17 bases between them. This CDR3 region has 17 residues. Germline V gene lookup returns CDR1 SEHNR and CDR2 FQNEAQ (reference sequence). The CDR3 loop reads CASSLDWRASRGNTIYF. CDR3 coding DNA: TGTGCCAGCAGCTTAGATTGGAGGGCCTCTCGCGGAAACACCATATATTTT.

The chain joins TRBV15 to TRBJ2-7, with 9 positions matching TRBD1. Germline V gene sequence: CDR1 LNHNV, CDR2 YYDKDF (reference sequence). This CDR3 contains 18 residues. Trimming at V came to 0 bases and at J to 1 base, leaving 10 bases not matched to a gene. The CDR3 is CATSRDLRLGTGSYEQYF. In DNA, the CDR3 is TGTGCCACCAGCAGAGATCTTAGGTTGGGGACAGGGTCCTACGAGCAGTACTTC.

CDR3 coding DNA: TGTGCCAGCAGGGACAGTAGCTACGAGCAGTACTTC. Translating gives CASRDSSYEQYF. V gene TRBV2 combines with J gene TRBJ2-7; possible D gene TRBD1, 6 bases. The V gene lost 6 bases and the J gene lost 3 bases, with 9 bases spanning the gap. The CDR3 length is 12 residues. Germline CDR1 is SNHLY and CDR2 is FYNNEI.